This T cell receptor beta chain was captured by sequencing in a study of cytomegalovirus exposure and HLA in healthy donors. Study as a whole: Counted in an early data release were roughly 87 million unique TCRs from HLA-typed donors. Ancestry clustering placed about 86% of over 300 genotyped donors in the Caucasian-associated cluster.

Trimming cost V 6 bases and J 0 bases, with 12 bases left between them. CDR3 length equals 14 residues. Germline V gene sequence: CDR1 MNHEY, CDR2 SVGAGI. Primers included in the PCR were 60 Vbeta and 13 Jbeta primers. The assay was immunoSEQ multiplex PCR, and TCRdb's table has in-frame clones only and misses some. The sample has about 130,000 clones; roughly 80% are singletons. Turning to this clone: What it binds is unknown.

Overall study findings and caveats: Among the sequence variants, a highly shared cluster was likely an artifact of sequencing.

This chain uses TRBV6-5 with TRBJ2-7; D is possibly TRBD2 (6 bases). Sequencing was done on a sample of PBMCs. The sequence came from a man between 18 and 35 years old in good health and CMV-seropositive. This CDR3 reads CASSLSGGSYEQYF. CDR3 in DNA: TGTGCCAGCAGCCTCTCCGGGGGCTCCTACGAGCAGTACTTC.